Presented here are 20 T cell receptor beta chains from one specimen sequenced in a study of T cell responses to AZD1222 COVID-19 vaccine. Assay used: immunoSEQ multiplex PCR; TCRdb lists only in-frame clones, some missing. The sample lists about 88,000 clones; around nine tenths were seen once. The specimen was peripheral blood, collected 28 days after the second AZD1222 dose. These receptors all stem from an adult who received the AZD1222 COVID-19 vaccine.

This chain links TRBV11-1 with TRBJ2-3, with TRBD2 identical over 8 bases. The CDR3 consists of 16 residues. J lost 4 bases, V lost 5 bases, and 11 bases had no gene match. From germline, CDR1 is SGHAT and CDR2 FQDESV (reference sequence). The CDR3 here is CASSLHGGGRPDTQYF. CDR3 DNA sequence: TGTGCCAGCAGCCTCCACGGGGGGGGGCGCCCAGATACGCAGTATTTT.

The chain couples TRBV7-9 to TRBJ1-4; 9 bases agree with TRBD1. The CDR3 sequence is 15 residues long. V shed 0 bases and J 5 bases; nucleotides not matched to a gene: 1. Germline V lookup: CDR1 SEHNR, CDR2 FQNEAQ (reference sequence). The CDR3 loop is CASSLAGTGNEKLFF. The DNA for the CDR3 is TGTGCCAGCAGCTTAGCCGGGACAGGGAATGAAAAACTGTTTTTT.

The chain carries TRBV3-1 (or the pseudogene TRBV3-2) and TRBJ1-6; no reliable D call. Germline V gene data show CDR1 as LGHDT and CDR2 as YNNKEL (reference sequence). The ends were cut back, 1 base at V and 1 base at J, with 17 bases in the middle. CDR3 length: 19 amino acids. CDR3 region: CASSQVAPPKGSYNSPLHF. CDR3 DNA sequence: TGTGCCAGCAGCCAAGTAGCCCCGCCGAAGGGTTCCTATAATTCACCCCTCCACTTT.

This clone has only a few counts. This sequence joins TRBV9 and TRBJ2-7, with D maybe TRBD2 (6 bases). V was shortened by 6 bases and J by 5 bases, with 18 bases between the two germline ends. From germline, CDR1 is SGDLS and CDR2 YYNGEE. The CDR3 is 14 residues long. As DNA, the CDR3 is TGTGCCAGCAATTCCGGAGGGTTATGGGACGAGCAGTACTTC. It codes for CASNSGGLWDEQYF.

The rearrangement links TRBV28 to TRBJ1-1; 7 bases are a match to TRBD1. The germline CDR1 and CDR2 sequences are MDHEN and SYDVKM. V lost 6 bases, J lost 5 bases, and 6 bases stayed unmatched. The CDR3 is made up of 13 amino acids. The CDR3, as DNA: TGTGCCAGCAGACTACAGGGGTGGACTGAAGCTTTCTTT. Amino acids: CASRLQGWTEAFF.

The gene calls are TRBV28 and TRBJ1-5; D unresolved. This CDR3 comprises 15 residues. The germline V gene has CDR1 MDHEN and CDR2 SYDVKM. Trimming removed 2 bases from V and 6 bases from J, with 14 bases in between. Here the CDR3 reads CASSLVGINSQPQHF. The CDR3 nucleotides are TGTGCCAGCAGTTTAGTAGGGATTAATAGTCAGCCCCAGCATTTT.

The chain has TRBV5-1 and TRBJ2-1, with D perhaps TRBD1 or TRBD2 (5 bases each). Trimming removed 4 bases at V and 9 bases at J, with 17 bases between. This CDR3 region has 14 residues. Germline CDR1 is SGHRS and CDR2 is YFSETQ. This CDR3 reads CASSPGTEGGEQFF. The CDR3 DNA is TGCGCCAGCAGCCCCGGGACCGAGGGTGGTGAGCAGTTCTTC.

The chain combines TRBV5-1 with TRBJ2-4, with 10 positions matching TRBD2. CDR3 length equals 16 residues. After removal of 3 bases from V and 0 bases from J, the junction contained 3 bases not matched to a gene. CDR1 and CDR2 from the germline V gene are SGHRS and YFSETQ. The CDR3 here is CASSSLAGLAKNIQYF. CDR3 DNA sequence: TGCGCCAGCAGCTCACTAGCGGGGCTAGCCAAAAACATTCAGTACTTC.

The V gene is TRBV6-5, the J gene TRBJ1-2; 9 bases map to TRBD1. The CDR3 is made up of 15 amino acids. Trimming cost V 7 bases and J 8 bases; bases outside gene matches: 14. From germline, CDR1 is MNHEY and CDR2 SVGAGI. For the CDR3, the DNA is TGTGCCAGCACCTTTCCATTAGGGACAGGGCAAGGCTACACCTTC. Translating it yields CASTFPLGTGQGYTF.

The chain carries TRBV30 and TRBJ1-2; 8 positions match TRBD1. Trimming at V came to 1 base and at J to 8 bases, leaving 3 bases not matched to a gene. The CDR3 loop spans 12 amino acids. Germline loops: CDR1 GTSNPN, CDR2 SVGIG (reference sequence). This CDR3 is CAWSAQGGGYTF. The CDR3 DNA is TGTGCCTGGAGTGCACAGGGGGGCGGCTACACCTTC.

By share, this clone ranks as hyperexpanded. V is TRBV6-5 and J is TRBJ1-1; 9 bases align to TRBD1. The CDR3 loop spans 15 amino acids. J lost 3 bases, V lost 0 bases, and 2 bases had no gene match. CDR1 MNHEY and CDR2 SVGAGI come from the germline V gene. The CDR3 DNA sequence: TGTGCCAGCAGTTACTCGCGGACAGGGGACACTGAAGCTTTCTTT. Protein sequence: CASSYSRTGDTEAFF.

The rearrangement uses TRBV19 and TRBJ1-2; D is perhaps TRBD1 (6 bases). The length of the CDR3 is 18 residues. V lost 7 bases to trimming and J lost 3 bases, with 27 bases between them. Germline CDR1 is LNHDA and CDR2 is SQIVND (reference sequence). DNA for the CDR3: TGTGCCAGTACTAAAGGTTCCGGGGGCGCATTTTTGGACTATGGCTACACCTTC. Its protein product is CASTKGSGGAFLDYGYTF.

The CDR3, as DNA: TGTGCCAGCACCGCTCCCCAGGGCACCCTCCACTTT. It translates to CASTAPQGTLHF. V and J are TRBV6-5 and TRBJ1-6, with D possibly being TRBD1 (5 bases). This CDR3 has 12 amino acids. The germline V gene encodes CDR1 MNHEY and CDR2 SVGAGI. V was pared by 7 bases and J by 14 bases, with 15 bases between.

This clone was detected once. The chain is built from TRBV6-5 and TRBJ1-5; no clear D gene. This CDR3 contains 14 residues. The germline V gene has CDR1 MNHEY and CDR2 SVGAGI. Trimming took off 0 bases at V and 5 bases at J, with 8 bases between the two ends. CDR3 bases: TGTGCCAGCAGTTACTCGGGTAGGGATCAGCCCCAGCATTTT. Protein sequence: CASSYSGRDQPQHF.

The V gene is TRBV4-1, the J gene TRBJ1-2; D not certain. V lost 0 bases and J 0 bases, leaving 8 bases between the germline ends. This CDR3 is built from 15 residues. Germline CDR1 MGHRA, CDR2 YSYEKL. The DNA of the CDR3 is TGCGCCAGCAGCCAAGATTTGGCTGCTAACTATGGCTACACCTTC. Protein product: CASSQDLAANYGYTF.

The rearrangement uses TRBV9 and TRBJ2-3, with TRBD2 matching 11 bases. CDR3 length: 17 residues. V was clipped by 3 bases and J by 1 base; unmatched bases: 7. From germline, CDR1 is SGDLS and CDR2 YYNGEE. The CDR3 spells CASSEAATSGGTDTQYF. Written as DNA, the CDR3 is TGTGCCAGCAGCGAAGCGGCGACTAGCGGGGGCACAGATACGCAGTATTTT.

The gene calls are TRBV27 and TRBJ1-4; TRBD1 agrees at 7 bases. Trimming at V came to 4 bases and at J to 8 bases, leaving 10 bases not matched to a gene. Per the germline V gene, CDR1 is MNHEY and CDR2 is SMNVEV (reference sequence). The CDR3 is 15 residues long. The CDR3 nucleotides read TGTGCCAGCAGTTCCCAGGGGACAGTAAACGAAAAACTGTTTTTT. Its protein product is CASSSQGTVNEKLFF.

The V gene is TRBV9, the J gene TRBJ1-1; D is uncertain. The CDR3 has 15 amino acids. V was cut by 3 bases and J by 2 bases, with 14 bases left in between. Germline V gives CDR1 SGDLS, CDR2 YYNGEE. In DNA form, the CDR3 reads TGTGCCAGCAGCGCGGACGGGTGGGCCAACACTGAAGCTTTCTTT. Translated, it gives CASSADGWANTEAFF. Based on the CDR3 plus reference TRBV9 and TRBJ1-1, the full variable domain is DSGVTQTPKHLITATGQRVTLRCSPRSGDLSVYWYQQSLDQGLQFLIQYYNGEERAKGNILERFSAQQFPDLHSELNLSSLELGDSALYFCASSADGWANTEAFFGQGTRLTVV.

The chain links TRBV18 to TRBJ1-6; D is perhaps TRBD1 (5 bases). The CDR3 covers 13 residues. In germline, CDR1 is KGHSH, CDR2 LQKENI. V was trimmed by 3 bases and J by 6 bases, leaving 6 bases between them. DNA of the CDR3: TGTGCCAGCTCACCCGGGGGTAATTCACCCCTCCACTTT. It codes for CASSPGGNSPLHF.

Only a few counts were recorded for this clone. The J gene is TRBJ1-1, the V gene TRBV5-4; weak D call: TRBD1 (6 bases). The CDR3 covers 13 residues. Germline V lookup: CDR1 SGHNT, CDR2 YYREEE (reference sequence). Trimming stripped 3 bases from V and 1 base from J, with 7 bases between. CDR3 DNA: TGTGCCAGCAGCTCGACAGGGAACACTGAAGCTTTCTTT. As protein: CASSSTGNTEAFF. The entire variable domain, with the rest obtained from reference TRBV5-4 and TRBJ1-1, is as follows: ETGVTQSPTHLIKTRGQQVTLRCSSQSGHNTVSWYQQALGQGPQFIFQYYREEENGRGNFPPRFSGLQFPNYSSELNVNALELDDSALYLCASSSTGNTEAFFGQGTRLTVV.